These T cell receptor beta chains were read from a single sample in a study of blood T cell repertoires in COVID-19. Here immunoSEQ multiplex PCR was the method, and the copy in TCRdb shows in-frame clones only, minus some. The sample lists over 70,000 clones, 86% occurring once. Material for sequencing was peripheral blood. These receptors all come from a human donor in a cohort sampled during active COVID-19. CDR3s include the opening cysteine and the closing phenylalanine or tryptophan. D genes are given only for firm matches. For some rows the clone size is stated as once, few or many, or as a class when expanded; others skip it.

V gene: TRBV18; J gene: TRBJ1-6; D gene: NA; clone size: NA; CDR3 protein: CASSPQPPTGPGSPLHF; CDR3 DNA: TGTGCCAGCTCACCACAACCCCCGACCGGCCCGGGTTCACCCCTCCACTTT
V gene: TRBV11-3; J gene: TRBJ2-1; D gene: NA; clone size: NA; CDR3 protein: CASSPGGSGYNEQFF; CDR3 DNA: TGTGCCAGCAGCCCCGGGGGAAGCGGTTACAATGAGCAGTTCTTC
V gene: TRBV19; J gene: TRBJ2-5; D gene: TRBD1; clone size: NA; CDR3 protein: CASSTGTGGQETQYF; CDR3 DNA: TGTGCCAGTAGTACGGGGACAGGGGGCCAAGAGACCCAGTACTTC
V gene: TRBV29-1; J gene: TRBJ2-6; D gene: NA; clone size: NA; CDR3 protein: CSVKEISSGANVLTF; CDR3 DNA: TGCAGCGTTAAGGAGATAAGCTCTGGGGCCAACGTCCTGACTTTC
V gene: TRBV10-2; J gene: TRBJ2-5; D gene: TRBD1; clone size: NA; CDR3 protein: CASSEWDRASETQYF; CDR3 DNA: TGCGCCAGCAGTGAGTGGGACAGGGCATCGGAGACCCAGTACTTC
V gene: TRBV28; J gene: TRBJ2-2; D gene: NA; clone size: NA; CDR3 protein: CASSLVRQELFF; CDR3 DNA: TGTGCCAGCAGTTTGGTGAGACAGGAGCTGTTTTTT
V gene: TRBV9; J gene: TRBJ1-2; D gene: NA; clone size: NA; CDR3 protein: CASSVGGGYGYTF; CDR3 DNA: TGTGCCAGCAGCGTAGGGGGGGGCTATGGCTACACCTTC
V gene: TRBV5-5; J gene: TRBJ2-2; D gene: NA; clone size: NA; CDR3 protein: CASSLRMAASTGELFF; CDR3 DNA: TGTGCCAGCAGCTTAAGGATGGCGGCCAGCACCGGGGAGCTGTTTTTT
V gene: TRBV11-3; J gene: TRBJ2-7; D gene: NA; clone size: NA; CDR3 protein: CASSPRGHSYEQYF; CDR3 DNA: TGTGCCAGCAGCCCCCGTGGACACTCCTACGAGCAGTACTTC
V gene: TRBV5-1; J gene: TRBJ2-7; D gene: TRBD1; clone size: NA; CDR3 protein: CASTVGTELYEQYF; CDR3 DNA: TGCGCCAGCACGGTCGGGACAGAGCTATACGAGCAGTACTTC
V gene: TRBV6-5; J gene: TRBJ2-7; D gene: TRBD1; clone size: NA; CDR3 protein: CASISGGQGSYEQYF; CDR3 DNA: TGTGCCAGCATATCCGGGGGACAGGGATCCTACGAGCAGTACTTC
V gene: TRBV5-8; J gene: TRBJ1-1; D gene: NA; clone size: few; CDR3 protein: CASSSTIGGNAEAFF; CDR3 DNA: TGTGCCAGCAGCAGTACTATCGGGGGGAACGCTGAAGCTTTCTTT
V gene: TRBV11-2; J gene: TRBJ1-5; D gene: TRBD1; clone size: NA; CDR3 protein: CASSPDRASNQPQHF; CDR3 DNA: TGTGCCAGCAGCCCGGACAGGGCTAGCAATCAGCCCCAGCATTTT
V gene: TRBV7-9; J gene: TRBJ2-7; D gene: TRBD2; clone size: once; CDR3 protein: CASSYSSGTSGIYEQYF; CDR3 DNA: TGTGCCAGCAGCTATAGCTCCGGGACTAGCGGAATCTACGAGCAGTACTTC
V gene: TRBV5-6; J gene: TRBJ2-1; D gene: NA; clone size: once; CDR3 protein: CASSLQWQRNEQFF; CDR3 DNA: TGTGCCAGCAGCTTGCAGTGGCAGCGCAATGAGCAGTTCTTC
V gene: TRBV12-3/TRBV12-4; J gene: TRBJ1-1; D gene: NA; clone size: NA; CDR3 protein: CASSIGGNTEAFF; CDR3 DNA: TGTGCCAGCAGTATAGGCGGGAACACTGAAGCTTTCTTT
V gene: TRBV6-4; J gene: TRBJ2-7; D gene: NA; clone size: NA; CDR3 protein: CASSYSPRSEQYF; CDR3 DNA: TGTGCCAGCAGTTACTCTCCTAGAAGCGAGCAGTACTTC
V gene: TRBV6-1; J gene: TRBJ2-6; D gene: NA; clone size: few; CDR3 protein: CASSGGWGGAGSGANVLTF; CDR3 DNA: TGTGCCAGCAGTGGAGGTTGGGGGGGGGCAGGGTCTGGGGCCAACGTCCTGACTTTC
V gene: TRBV29-1; J gene: TRBJ2-5; D gene: TRBD2; clone size: NA; CDR3 protein: CSVFGTSGVQETQYF; CDR3 DNA: TGCAGCGTTTTTGGGACTAGCGGGGTCCAAGAGACCCAGTACTTC
V gene: TRBV24-1; J gene: TRBJ2-5; D gene: TRBD1; clone size: NA; CDR3 protein: CATSDPGQGGETQYF; CDR3 DNA: TGTGCCACCAGTGATCCGGGACAGGGGGGCGAGACCCAGTACTTC
V gene: TRBV7-3; J gene: TRBJ2-1; D gene: TRBD2; clone size: NA; CDR3 protein: CASPPGPSGSYNEQFF; CDR3 DNA: TGTGCCAGCCCGCCCGGCCCTAGCGGGAGTTACAATGAGCAGTTCTTC
V gene: TRBV7-9; J gene: TRBJ1-4; D gene: NA; clone size: NA; CDR3 protein: CASSSSRELFF; CDR3 DNA: TGTGCCAGCAGCTCATCTCGGGAACTGTTTTTT
V gene: TRBV11-2; J gene: TRBJ2-2; D gene: NA; clone size: NA; CDR3 protein: CASSSTRGRMGTGELFF; CDR3 DNA: TGTGCCAGCAGCTCAACTCGGGGGAGGATGGGCACCGGGGAGCTGTTTTTT
V gene: TRBV5-4; J gene: TRBJ1-4; D gene: TRBD1; clone size: NA; CDR3 protein: CASSLGQGYEKLFF; CDR3 DNA: TGTGCCAGCAGCTTGGGACAGGGGTATGAAAAACTGTTTTTT
V gene: TRBV6-5; J gene: TRBJ1-6; D gene: TRBD1; clone size: NA; CDR3 protein: CASSLGTVHNSPLHF; CDR3 DNA: TGTGCCAGCAGTCTCGGGACAGTTCATAATTCACCCCTCCACTTT
V gene: TRBV9; J gene: TRBJ2-5; D gene: NA; clone size: few; CDR3 protein: CASSSRGASLKETQYF; CDR3 DNA: TGTGCCAGCAGCTCCCGGGGGGCGAGCCTAAAAGAGACCCAGTACTTC
V gene: TRBV7-3; J gene: TRBJ2-5; D gene: TRBD2; clone size: NA; CDR3 protein: CASSFSSGSLETQYF; CDR3 DNA: TGTGCCAGCAGCTTCTCTAGCGGGAGTTTGGAGACCCAGTACTTC
V gene: TRBV6-5; J gene: TRBJ2-7; D gene: NA; clone size: once; CDR3 protein: CASSYRQGGYEQYF; CDR3 DNA: TGTGCCAGCAGTTACAGGCAGGGGGGTTACGAGCAGTACTTC
V gene: TRBV7-2; J gene: TRBJ2-1; D gene: NA; clone size: few; CDR3 protein: CASSFGAFNEQFF; CDR3 DNA: TGTGCCAGCAGCTTCGGAGCCTTCAATGAGCAGTTCTTC
V gene: TRBV24-1; J gene: TRBJ2-1; D gene: TRBD1; clone size: NA; CDR3 protein: CATSEGQGAYNEQFF; CDR3 DNA: TGTGCCACCAGTGAGGGACAGGGGGCCTACAATGAGCAGTTCTTC
V gene: TRBV19; J gene: TRBJ2-1; D gene: TRBD2; clone size: NA; CDR3 protein: CASSMGRASGRYYNEQFF; CDR3 DNA: TGTGCCAGTAGTATGGGCAGGGCTAGCGGGAGATACTACAATGAGCAGTTCTTC
V gene: TRBV12-5; J gene: TRBJ2-5; D gene: NA; clone size: once; CDR3 protein: CASGLTGIETQYF; CDR3 DNA: TGTGCTAGTGGTTTAACGGGGATAGAGACCCAGTACTTC
V gene: TRBV4-2; J gene: TRBJ2-5; D gene: NA; clone size: NA; CDR3 protein: CASTDYLQETQYF; CDR3 DNA: TGTGCCAGCACGGACTACCTCCAAGAGACCCAGTACTTC
V gene: TRBV5-5; J gene: TRBJ2-1; D gene: TRBD1; clone size: NA; CDR3 protein: CASSRTGSEFNEQFF; CDR3 DNA: TGTGCCAGCAGTCGGACAGGGTCCGAGTTCAATGAGCAGTTCTTC
V gene: TRBV19; J gene: TRBJ2-2; D gene: TRBD1; clone size: NA; CDR3 protein: CASRAQGAGTGELFF; CDR3 DNA: TGTGCCAGTAGGGCACAGGGGGCTGGGACCGGGGAGCTGTTTTTT
V gene: TRBV19; J gene: TRBJ2-7; D gene: TRBD1; clone size: NA; CDR3 protein: CASSITGTGNYEQYF; CDR3 DNA: TGTGCCAGTAGTATAACAGGGACAGGGAACTACGAGCAGTACTTC